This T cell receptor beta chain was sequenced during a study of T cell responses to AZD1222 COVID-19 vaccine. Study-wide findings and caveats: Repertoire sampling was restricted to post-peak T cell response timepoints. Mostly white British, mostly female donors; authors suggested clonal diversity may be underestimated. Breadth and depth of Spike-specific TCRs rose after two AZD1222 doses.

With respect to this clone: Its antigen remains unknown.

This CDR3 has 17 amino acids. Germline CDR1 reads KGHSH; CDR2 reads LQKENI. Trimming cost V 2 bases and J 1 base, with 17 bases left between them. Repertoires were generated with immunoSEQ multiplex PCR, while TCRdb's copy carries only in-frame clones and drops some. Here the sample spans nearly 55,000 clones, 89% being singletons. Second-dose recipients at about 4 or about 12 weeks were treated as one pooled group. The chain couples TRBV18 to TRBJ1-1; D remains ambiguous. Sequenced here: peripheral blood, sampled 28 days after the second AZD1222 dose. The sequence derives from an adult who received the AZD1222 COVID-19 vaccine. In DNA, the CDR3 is TGTGCCAGCTCACCATATAATGCAGGACGGTCGAACACTGAAGCTTTCTTT. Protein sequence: CASSPYNAGRSNTEAFF.